Listed below are T cell receptor beta chains from one sample, sequenced in a study of blood T cell repertoires in COVID-19. Generated by immunoSEQ multiplex PCR, the TCRdb table keeps only in-frame clones and is missing some. The sample contains about 160,000 clones, almost 85% of which appear only once. Sequenced material: peripheral blood. All receptors come from a woman older than 75 with acute or convalescent COVID-19. Both conserved end residues are part of each CDR3. D genes are given only for firm matches. The size field is filled for only some rows; it gives once, few, many or a size class.

abundance	v_gene	d_gene	j_gene	CDR3aa	CDR3nt
once	TRBV5-1	TRBD1	TRBJ2-5	CASSLAGTGEETQYF	TGCGCCAGCAGCTTGGCCGGGACAGGGGAAGAGACCCAGTACTTC
.	TRBV7-2	TRBD1	TRBJ2-1	CASSLDRGAYNEQFF	TGTGCCAGCAGCTTAGACAGGGGTGCCTACAATGAGCAGTTCTTC
.	TRBV4-3	.	TRBJ1-1	CASRGPGVLNTEAFF	TGCGCCAGCAGGGGCCCAGGGGTTCTGAACACTGAAGCTTTCTTT
.	TRBV6-4	TRBD1	TRBJ2-1	CASSAHSGTGVNEQFF	TGTGCCAGCAGCGCCCACTCCGGGACAGGGGTCAATGAGCAGTTCTTC
.	TRBV3-1/TRBV3-2	.	TRBJ2-4	CASSHRAAKNIQYF	TGTGCCAGCAGCCACAGGGCGGCCAAAAACATTCAGTACTTC
.	TRBV11-2	.	TRBJ1-6	CASSRGGRGNSPLHF	TGTGCCAGCAGCCGTGGGGGCAGGGGTAATTCACCCCTCCACTTT
few	TRBV6-2/TRBV6-3	.	TRBJ1-5	CASSYAQSFNQPQHF	TGTGCCAGCAGTTATGCACAGAGTTTCAATCAGCCCCAGCATTTT
.	TRBV7-9	.	TRBJ1-3	CASSWTADYSGNTIYF	TGTGCCAGCAGCTGGACAGCGGATTACTCTGGAAACACCATATATTTT
.	TRBV7-7	.	TRBJ2-2	CASSLDELSGDYTGELFF	TGTGCCAGCAGCTTAGATGAACTATCGGGTGACTACACCGGGGAGCTGTTTTTT
.	TRBV6-5	.	TRBJ1-5	CASSPTVPSNQPQHF	TGTGCCAGCAGCCCCACGGTTCCTAGCAATCAGCCCCAGCATTTT
.	TRBV4-1	.	TRBJ2-1	CASSQENNEQFF	TGCGCCAGCAGCCAGGAGAACAATGAGCAGTTCTTC
.	TRBV18	TRBD1	TRBJ1-2	CASSVPGQGAPPYGYTF	TGTGCCAGCTCAGTCCCGGGACAGGGGGCGCCCCCTTATGGCTACACCTTC
.	TRBV18	TRBD1	TRBJ2-2	CASSPGQATGELFF	TGTGCCAGCTCCCCGGGACAGGCCACCGGGGAGCTGTTTTTT
few	TRBV7-2	TRBD1	TRBJ1-2	CASSSRDRAFGYTF	TGTGCCAGCAGCTCCCGGGACAGGGCCTTTGGCTACACCTTC
.	TRBV14	TRBD2	TRBJ2-1	CASSQVPSGSNEQFF	TGTGCCAGCAGCCAAGTCCCTAGCGGGAGCAATGAGCAGTTCTTC
.	TRBV9	.	TRBJ2-7	CASSPRSYEQYF	TGTGCCAGCAGCCCGCGCTCCTACGAGCAGTACTTC
.	TRBV3-1/TRBV3-2	TRBD2	TRBJ2-1	CASSPLSGRAGGQFF	TGTGCCAGCAGCCCCCTTAGCGGGAGGGCCGGGGGGCAGTTCTTC
.	TRBV7-2	.	TRBJ1-2	CASSLFRGLSGYTF	TGTGCCAGCAGCTTATTCAGGGGCCTTTCTGGCTACACCTTC
few	TRBV7-9	.	TRBJ2-2	CASSFTGTYTGELFF	TGTGCCAGCAGCTTTACAGGGACCTACACCGGGGAGCTGTTTTTT
.	TRBV5-8	.	TRBJ1-1	CASSQAQGAEAFF	TGTGCCAGCAGCCAAGCACAGGGCGCTGAAGCTTTCTTT
.	TRBV5-6	TRBD1	TRBJ1-2	CASSLLYPGGGYGYTF	TGTGCCAGCAGCTTGTTGTACCCAGGGGGCGGCTATGGCTACACCTTC
.	TRBV2	TRBD2	TRBJ2-1	CASSDTSGIEQFF	TGTGCCAGCAGTGATACTAGCGGCATTGAGCAGTTCTTC
.	TRBV5-1	.	TRBJ1-4	CASRVVVATNEKLFF	TGCGCCAGCAGGGTAGTAGTAGCAACTAATGAAAAACTGTTTTTT
.	TRBV19	TRBD1	TRBJ2-7	CASSMTGGYEQYF	TGTGCCAGTAGCATGACAGGGGGCTACGAGCAGTACTTC
.	TRBV10-3	TRBD1	TRBJ2-7	CAISEGSPGQGAYEQYF	TGTGCCATCAGTGAAGGCAGCCCGGGACAGGGGGCGTACGAGCAGTACTTC
.	TRBV4-1	.	TRBJ2-7	CASSQEGGTYEQYF	TGCGCCAGCAGCCAAGAAGGCGGAACCTACGAGCAGTACTTC
.	TRBV5-4	TRBD1	TRBJ1-6	CASSLAKGAHSPLHF	TGTGCCAGCAGTCTCGCAAAGGGGGCTCATTCACCCCTCCACTTT